The 16 T cell receptor beta chains presented below share a single source sample, sequenced in a study of blood T cell repertoires in COVID-19. Assay used: immunoSEQ multiplex PCR; TCRdb lists only in-frame clones, some missing. Here the sample spans about 77,000 clones, about 80% being singletons. Sequences were obtained from peripheral blood. The receptors derive from a woman aged 70-85 years with acute or convalescent COVID-19.

V usage is TRBV5-1 and J usage is TRBJ1-1; D is ambiguous. The germline V gene has CDR1 SGHRS and CDR2 YFSETQ. The V end was cut by 3 bases, the J end by 2 bases, with 11 bases between. The CDR3 has 14 amino acids. The CDR3 DNA follows: TGCGCCAGCAGCTACTGGGAGGGCAACACTGAAGCTTTCTTT. Translated: CASSYWEGNTEAFF.

The chain joins TRBV18 to TRBJ1-3; TRBD1 matches 7 bases. From germline, CDR1 is KGHSH and CDR2 LQKENI. The CDR3 loop spans 15 amino acids. V trimming: 5 bases; J trimming: 0 bases; junction bases outside the gene matches: 4. CDR3 in amino acids: CASSVGQSSGNTIYF. As DNA, the CDR3 is TGTGCCAGCTCAGTGGGACAGAGCTCTGGAAACACCATATATTTT.

The chain employs TRBV7-8 and TRBJ1-4, with unresolved D. Germline loops: CDR1 SGHVS, CDR2 FQNEAQ. Trimming left V 3 bases short and J 6 bases short, with 11 bases between. The CDR3 length is 14 residues. The CDR3 DNA is TGTGCCAGCAGCTTGGGCGGGTTAGATGAAAAACTGTTTTTT. Amino acid sequence: CASSLGGLDEKLFF.

This chain joins TRBV2 and TRBJ2-3, with 7 bases identical to TRBD1. Germline V gives CDR1 SNHLY, CDR2 FYNNEI. The CDR3 is 15 amino acids. V lost 10 bases and J lost 8; bases outside the gene matches: 18. This CDR3 reads CATKTGLGARGTQYF. For the CDR3, the DNA is TGTGCCACCAAGACAGGGCTGGGGGCAAGGGGTACGCAGTATTTT. Combining the CDR3 with reference TRBV2 and TRBJ2-3 gives the whole variable domain EPEVTQTPSHQVTQMGQEVILRCVPISNHLYFYWYRQILGQKVEFLVSFYNNEISEKSEIFDDQFSVERPDGSNFTLKIRSTKLEDSAMYFCATKTGLGARGTQYFGPGTRLTVL.

The V and J genes are TRBV4-3 and TRBJ1-6, with a tentative D call TRBD1 (6 bases). V was cut by 3 bases and J by 0 bases, with 15 bases left in between. The CDR3 has 18 amino acids. Per the germline V gene, CDR1 is LGHNA and CDR2 is YSLEER. The CDR3, as DNA: TGCGCCAGCAGCCAGCACAGGGTCCTCTACTCCTATAATTCACCCCTCCACTTT. This encodes CASSQHRVLYSYNSPLHF.

This chain connects TRBV5-4 to TRBJ2-5, with 8 bases that match TRBD1. Germline V lookup: CDR1 SGHNT, CDR2 YYREEE (reference sequence). There are 15 residues in the CDR3. Trimming removed 4 bases from V and 5 bases from J; junction bases left unmatched: 10. The DNA of the CDR3 is TGTGCCAGCAGCGCGCGACAGGGGCAGGTTGAGACCCAGTACTTC. Amino acid sequence: CASSARQGQVETQYF.

The CDR3 reads CASSDGGSNYGYTF. CDR3 nucleotide sequence: TGTGCCAGCAGTGACGGCGGGTCAAACTATGGCTACACCTTC. The chain links TRBV2 to TRBJ1-2; D gene unclear. V lost 3 bases, J lost 2 bases, and 10 bases lay in between. The CDR3 contains 14 residues. Germline CDR1 reads SNHLY; CDR2 reads FYNNEI. Using reference TRBV2 and TRBJ1-2 for the parts outside the CDR3, the full variable domain is EPEVTQTPSHQVTQMGQEVILRCVPISNHLYFYWYRQILGQKVEFLVSFYNNEISEKSEIFDDQFSVERPDGSNFTLKIRSTKLEDSAMYFCASSDGGSNYGYTFGSGTRLTVV.

The rearrangement links TRBV3-1 (or the pseudogene TRBV3-2) to TRBJ2-1; tentative D call: TRBD2 (6 bases). The CDR3 has 14 amino acids. Germline V gives CDR1 LGHDT, CDR2 YNNKEL (reference sequence). V shed 1 base and J shed 4 bases, with 8 bases lying between them. For the CDR3, the DNA is TGTGCCAGCAGCCAAGCTCGGGGGTACAATGAGCAGTTCTTC. Residues: CASSQARGYNEQFF.

V gene TRBV6-6 combines with J gene TRBJ2-7; possibly TRBD2 for D (5 bases). From germline, CDR1 is MNHNY and CDR2 SVGAGI (reference sequence). The CDR3 runs 14 residues. With 6 bases removed from V and 5 bases from J, the gap between germline ends came to 17 bases. This CDR3 is CASRPRGFGNEQYF. The CDR3 coding sequence is TGTGCCAGCAGGCCTCGAGGGTTCGGGAACGAGCAGTACTTC.

The chain combines TRBV6-2 or TRBV6-3 with TRBJ2-1; no definite D call. V lost 0 bases to trimming and J lost 8 bases, with 5 bases between them. The CDR3 totals 12 residues. Germline CDR1 and CDR2: MNHEY and SVGEGT. The CDR3 region is CASSYSSHEQFF. The DNA for the CDR3 is TGTGCCAGCAGTTACTCGTCTCATGAGCAGTTCTTC.

Only one count was recorded for this clone. The V gene is TRBV21-1, the J gene TRBJ2-7; whether TRBD1, the table's D call, matches the DNA was not checked. TRBV21-1 is a recognized pseudogene. The CDR3 contains 17 residues. The CDR3 DNA reads as TGTGCCAGCAGCAAATCGCCAGGACAGGGGTACTCCTACGAGCAGTACTTC. The encoded protein is CASSKSPGQGYSYEQYF.

J is TRBJ1-4 and V is TRBV11-2; D is uncertain. CDR1 and CDR2 from the germline V gene are SGHAT and FQNNGV. The CDR3 runs 16 residues. Between the trimmed V and J ends, which lost 4 bases and 0 bases, there was a span of 12 bases. The CDR3 DNA sequence: TGTGCCAGCAGCTCAGTAGTAGGAGCAACTAATGAAAAACTGTTTTTT. It yields the protein CASSSVVGATNEKLFF.

This sequence joins TRBV2 and TRBJ1-2; TRBD1 agrees at 10 bases. CDR1 and CDR2 from the germline V gene are SNHLY and FYNNEI. The CDR3 is 13 residues long. V was pared by 6 bases and J by 3 bases, with 1 base of the junction left unmatched. DNA for the CDR3: TGTGCCAGCAGAGGACAGGGGGACTATGGCTACACCTTC. Protein product: CASRGQGDYGYTF.

This rearrangement joins TRBV7-6 to TRBJ1-1; D perhaps matches TRBD1 (6 bases). Trimming pared 0 bases from V and 11 bases from J, leaving 10 bases between. Germline values: CDR1 SGHVS, CDR2 FNYEAQ. This CDR3 spans 12 amino acids. The CDR3 loop is CASSLAGQGAFF. The CDR3 DNA reads TGTGCCAGCAGCTTAGCCGGGCAGGGGGCTTTCTTT.

The chain joins TRBV24-1 to TRBJ1-6; tentatively, D is TRBD1 (6 bases). V shed 8 bases and J shed 8 bases, with 18 bases lying between them. Germline V gene sequence: CDR1 KGHDR, CDR2 SFDVKD. The CDR3 sequence is 15 residues long. The CDR3 is CATKASGGAHSPLHF. As DNA, the CDR3 is TGTGCCACCAAAGCCTCCGGGGGGGCCCATTCACCCCTCCACTTT.

The rearrangement uses TRBV15 and TRBJ1-1; D may be TRBD1 (6 bases). The ends were cut back, 4 bases at V and 1 base at J, with 13 bases in the middle. Germline loops: CDR1 LNHNV, CDR2 YYDKDF (reference sequence). This CDR3 is built from 15 residues. Written as DNA, the CDR3 is TGTGCCACCAGCAAAGGGGGGGCTACGAACACTGAAGCTTTCTTT. Its translation: CATSKGGATNTEAFF.